A single sample gave rise to the 5 T cell receptor beta chains below, sequenced in a study of response to subunit inactivated influenza vaccine. One entry per CDR3 protein, called by TCRdb with MiXCR from the RT-PCR reads. Counted here are roughly 500,000 distinct CDR3 sequences, over 25% occurring once; the ten biggest clones make up 1.9%. The specimen comprised CD4+ T cells sorted from PBMCs, sampled about 5 days after vaccination. The receptors shown here come from a man aged 50 to 60 who received an inactivated influenza vaccine.

The table lists this clonotype with a few counts. The chain combines TRBV29-1 with TRBJ1-2, with D tentatively TRBD1 (6 bases). The CDR3 loop spans 15 amino acids. Trimming shortened V by 3 bases and J by 2 bases, and 16 bases separated the two germline ends. Germline V lookup: CDR1 SQVTM, CDR2 ANQGSEA. In nucleotides, the CDR3 is TGCAGCGTTGACGGGACATCTACAGGGAACTATGGCTACACCTTC. Encoded protein: CSVDGTSTGNYGYTF.

The chain links TRBV5-1 to TRBJ1-2, with D uncertain. Trimming took 1 base from V and 2 from J, leaving 6 bases between them. The CDR3 contains 13 residues. Germline-derived CDR1 and CDR2 are SGHRS and YFSETQ. The CDR3 sequence: CASSLPENYGYTF. The CDR3 DNA reads as TGCGCCAGCAGCTTGCCAGAGAACTATGGCTACACCTTC. Combining the CDR3 with reference TRBV5-1 and TRBJ1-2 gives the whole variable domain KAGVTQTPRYLIKTRGQQVTLSCSPISGHRSVSWYQQTPGQGLQFLFEYFSETQRNKGNFPGRFSGRQFSNSRSEMNVSTLELGDSALYLCASSLPENYGYTFGSGTRLTVV.

In this sample, this clonotype turned up a few times. The chain has TRBV5-1 and TRBJ1-1; D gene uncertain. V was clipped by 0 bases and J by 1 base, with 10 bases between them. The CDR3 totals 15 residues. CDR1 and CDR2 (germline): SGHRS, YFSETQ. The chain's CDR3 is CASSLEGRRNTEAFF. The CDR3 DNA reads as TGCGCCAGCAGCTTGGAAGGGAGGAGGAACACTGAAGCTTTCTTT. The entire variable domain, with the rest obtained from reference TRBV5-1 and TRBJ1-1, is as follows: KAGVTQTPRYLIKTRGQQVTLSCSPISGHRSVSWYQQTPGQGLQFLFEYFSETQRNKGNFPGRFSGRQFSNSRSEMNVSTLELGDSALYLCASSLEGRRNTEAFFGQGTRLTVV.

This clonotype was detected only a few times. The rearrangement links TRBV5-1 to TRBJ2-1; a possible D gene is TRBD2 (6 bases). Trimming left V 3 bases short and J 0 bases short, with 19 bases between. This CDR3 has 18 residues. Per the germline V gene, CDR1 is SGHRS and CDR2 is YFSETQ. The CDR3 region has the DNA TGCGCCAGCAGCTCCTTGGGGCTAGCGATGAGCTCCTACAATGAGCAGTTCTTC. It translates to CASSSLGLAMSSYNEQFF.

This clonotype was seen a few times. V and J are TRBV9 and TRBJ2-5; 7 nucleotides match TRBD2. V gave up 4 bases and J gave up 1 base; unmatched junction bases: 4. The CDR3 consists of 14 residues. CDR1 is SGDLS, CDR2 YYNGEE, per germline. The CDR3 region is CASSRTSPQETQYF. CDR3 in DNA: TGTGCCAGCAGCCGGACTAGTCCCCAAGAGACCCAGTACTTC.